Below, 27 T cell receptor beta chains from the same sample are listed, as sequenced in a study of blood T cell repertoires in COVID-19. Some clones are missing from TCRdb's copy, which holds only in-frame ones; the method was immunoSEQ multiplex PCR. The profile shows 310,000 or so clones, 80% to 95% of them singletons. Sample: peripheral blood. These receptors originate from a woman aged 25 to 45 with COVID-19, enrolled during active disease.

The sample holds one count of this clone. V usage is TRBV7-9 and J usage is TRBJ2-5; D perhaps matches TRBD2 (6 bases). Germline V gene data show CDR1 as SEHNR and CDR2 as FQNEAQ (reference sequence). The length of the CDR3 is 15 residues. Trimming removed 5 bases from V and 3 bases from J, with 16 bases in between. The DNA of the CDR3 is TGTGCCAGCAGCCCCCACTATAGCGGAAAAGAGACCCAGTACTTC. Translation gives CASSPHYSGKETQYF.

This chain links TRBV2 with TRBJ2-2, with 10 bases fitting TRBD1. The germline gives CDR1 SNHLY, CDR2 FYNNEI. V was clipped by 6 bases and J by 3 bases; unmatched bases: 4. There are 15 residues in the CDR3. The CDR3 DNA is TGTGCCAGCAGAGCCGGGACAGGGGACACCGGGGAGCTGTTTTTT. Its translation: CASRAGTGDTGELFF.

The CDR3 DNA reads as TGTGCCAGCAGCCACTCACAGACAGGTAGCAATCAGCCCCAGCATTTT. This encodes CASSHSQTGSNQPQHF. The gene calls are TRBV3-1 (or the pseudogene TRBV3-2) and TRBJ1-5; D may be TRBD1 (6 bases). V was cut by 3 bases and J by 0 bases, with 12 bases left in between. The CDR3 has 16 amino acids. Germline lookup yields CDR1 LGHDT and CDR2 YNNKEL (reference sequence).

The rearrangement joins TRBV2 to TRBJ2-1, with 7 bases identical to TRBD1. The germline V gene encodes CDR1 SNHLY and CDR2 FYNNEI. The CDR3 consists of 15 residues. Germline trimming cut 2 bases from V and 2 bases from J; bases unmatched to any gene: 3. The CDR3 region has the DNA TGTGCCAGCAGTGAAACAGGGGTGGCCTACAATGAGCAGTTCTTC. It yields the protein CASSETGVAYNEQFF.

This clone appeared a single time. The V and J genes are TRBV7-6 and TRBJ2-7; tentative D call: TRBD2 (6 bases). CDR1 is SGHVS and CDR2 is FNYEAQ in the germline V gene. The CDR3 sequence is 16 residues long. V lost 0 bases, J lost 5 bases, and 17 bases lay in between. The CDR3 protein is CASSLAVTGSTNEQYF. CDR3 DNA: TGTGCCAGCAGCTTAGCTGTTACCGGGAGCACGAACGAGCAGTACTTC.

The chain carries TRBV13 and TRBJ1-2; possibly TRBD1 for D (6 bases). Between the trimmed V and J ends, which lost 5 bases and 1 base, there was a span of 8 bases. From germline, CDR1 is PRHDT and CDR2 FYEKMQ (reference sequence). CDR3 length: 13 amino acids. The CDR3 here is CASSQGLNYGYTF. CDR3 in DNA: TGTGCCAGCAGCCAGGGGCTTAACTATGGCTACACCTTC.

The chain is built from TRBV27 and TRBJ2-1; 12 bases are a match to TRBD2. V was clipped by 3 bases and J by 7 bases; unmatched bases: 4. In germline, CDR1 is MNHEY, CDR2 SMNVEV (reference sequence). The CDR3 consists of 15 residues. The CDR3 nucleotides are TGTGCCAGCAGTTTTAGCACTAGCGGGAGGAATGAGCAGTTCTTC. Translation: CASSFSTSGRNEQFF.

J is TRBJ2-5 and V is TRBV28; a weak D match, TRBD2 (7 bases). In germline, CDR1 is MDHEN, CDR2 SYDVKM. This CDR3 comprises 16 residues. Trimming stripped 4 bases from V and 11 bases from J, with 26 bases between. The CDR3 coding sequence is TGTGCCAGCAGTTATCTCGGGGGGCGGCGGGGTGGAGAGCAGTACTTC. Its protein is CASSYLGGRRGGEQYF. Complete variable domain (other parts from reference TRBV28 and TRBJ2-5): DVKVTQSSRYLVKRTGEKVFLECVQDMDHENMFWYRQDPGLGLRLIYFSYDVKMKEKGDIPEGYSVSREKKERFSLILESASTNQTSMYLCASSYLGGRRGGEQYFGPGTRLLVL.

The V gene is TRBV19, the J gene TRBJ2-3; 12 bases are a match to TRBD2. Germline CDR1 and CDR2: LNHDA and SQIVND (reference sequence). V lost 8 bases, J lost 4 bases, and 4 bases stayed unmatched. This CDR3 has 14 amino acids. The CDR3 loop is CASASGRASDTQYF. The CDR3 DNA sequence: TGTGCCAGTGCTAGCGGGAGGGCTTCAGATACGCAGTATTTT.

In this sample, this clone turned up once. The chain uses TRBV9 and TRBJ1-5; D gene unclear. CDR3 length: 14 residues. Germline V gene lookup returns CDR1 SGDLS and CDR2 YYNGEE. The V gene lost 0 bases and the J gene lost 3 bases, with 7 bases spanning the gap. CDR3 nucleotide sequence: TGTGCCAGCAGCGTAGGAGATATCAATCAGCCCCAGCATTTT. Translated: CASSVGDINQPQHF.

Note on this clone: This CDR3 is also generated by other DNA sequences in the sample. V usage is TRBV3-1 (or the pseudogene TRBV3-2) and J usage is TRBJ1-2, with no clear D. Trimming removed 1 base at V and 0 bases at J, with 6 bases between. Looked up from germline, CDR1 is LGHDT and CDR2 is YNNKEL (reference sequence). The CDR3 spans 14 residues. The DNA for the CDR3 is TGTGCCAGCAGCCAAGTCACGGCTAACTATGGCTACACCTTC. This sequence encodes CASSQVTANYGYTF.

This rearrangement joins TRBV5-4 to TRBJ1-2; 7 nucleotides match TRBD1. The CDR3 spans 17 residues. The germline CDR1 and CDR2 sequences are SGHNT and YYREEE (reference sequence). V was clipped by 1 base and J by 4 bases; unmatched bases: 13. The CDR3, as DNA: TGTGCCAGCAGCTTGTCGGCGGGGCAGGGGGAAATCTATGGCTACACCTTC. It yields the protein CASSLSAGQGEIYGYTF.

The genes are TRBV7-6 and TRBJ2-2; tentatively, D is TRBD2 (5 bases). The CDR3 loop spans 13 amino acids. Trimming removed 5 bases from V and 9 bases from J, with 13 bases in between. From germline, CDR1 is SGHVS and CDR2 FNYEAQ. CDR3 sequence: CASSPTSNRELFF. CDR3 nucleotides: TGTGCCAGCAGCCCCACTAGTAACCGGGAGCTGTTTTTT.

This sequence joins TRBV9 and TRBJ2-7, with 10 nucleotides matching TRBD1. This CDR3 comprises 15 residues. The germline V gene has CDR1 SGDLS and CDR2 YYNGEE. Germline trimming cut 4 bases from V and 3 bases from J; bases unmatched to any gene: 7. The CDR3 reads CASSPGQGGRYEQYF. CDR3 DNA sequence: TGTGCCAGCAGCCCTGGACAGGGGGGGCGCTACGAGCAGTACTTC.

V and J are TRBV9 and TRBJ1-3; 10 positions agree with TRBD1. Trimming cost V 4 bases and J 2 bases; bases outside gene matches: 9. CDR1 and CDR2 (germline): SGDLS, YYNGEE. The CDR3 has 17 amino acids. This CDR3 is CASSPPNGQGAGNTIYF. The CDR3 DNA reads TGTGCCAGCAGCCCCCCCAATGGACAGGGGGCTGGAAACACCATATATTTT.

The chain carries TRBV6-5 and TRBJ1-1; tentatively, D is TRBD1 (5 bases). This CDR3 is 16 amino acids long. V was pared by 0 bases and J by 5 bases, with 16 bases between. Germline V gives CDR1 MNHEY, CDR2 SVGAGI. In DNA form, the CDR3 reads TGTGCCAGCAGTTACTCTCTCGGGGGGAGAGATACTGAAGCTTTCTTT. Protein product: CASSYSLGGRDTEAFF.

This clone was recorded once. The genes are TRBV7-2 and TRBJ2-7; D uncertain. The CDR3 length is 14 residues. Germline values: CDR1 SGHTA, CDR2 FQGNSA. Trimming shortened V by 1 base and J by 3 bases, and 10 bases separated the two germline ends. This CDR3 is CASSLGSQIYEQYF. CDR3 in DNA: TGTGCCAGCAGCTTAGGGTCACAGATCTACGAGCAGTACTTC.

This chain links TRBV7-6 with TRBJ2-1, with 8 bases matching TRBD2. V trimming: 5 bases; J trimming: 3 bases; junction bases outside the gene matches: 9. This CDR3 has 16 residues. Per the germline V gene, CDR1 is SGHVS and CDR2 is FNYEAQ. In DNA form, the CDR3 reads TGTGCCAGCAGCCCCATCGAGCGGGGGATCTACAATGAGCAGTTCTTC. Translated, it gives CASSPIERGIYNEQFF. The whole variable domain, filled in from reference TRBV7-6 and TRBJ2-1, reads GAGVSQSPRYKVTKRGQDVALRCDPISGHVSLYWYRQALGQGPEFLTYFNYEAQQDKSGLPNDRFSAERPEGSISTLTIQRTEQRDSAMYRCASSPIERGIYNEQFFGPGTRLTVL.

The chain is built from TRBV5-5 and TRBJ1-2; no reliable D call. Between the trimmed V and J ends, which lost 2 bases and 2 bases, there was a span of 25 bases. The CDR3 is made up of 19 amino acids. Germline V lookup: CDR1 SGHKS, CDR2 YYEKEE (reference sequence). The CDR3 bases are TGTGCCAGCAGCTTCCTAGTTCCGAGCCTTGTTCCCGAGAACTATGGCTACACCTTC. This codes for CASSFLVPSLVPENYGYTF. The full variable domain, in which reference TRBV5-5 and TRBJ1-2 provide the parts outside the CDR3, is DAGVTQSPTHLIKTRGQQVTLRCSPISGHKSVSWYQQVLGQGPQFIFQYYEKEERGRGNFPDRFSARQFPNYSSELNVNALLLGDSALYLCASSFLVPSLVPENYGYTFGSGTRLTVV.

The chain uses TRBV7-9 and TRBJ2-5, with 7 nucleotides matching TRBD2. The CDR3 is 14 amino acids. The V gene end was trimmed by 4 bases and the J gene end by 1 base; junction bases not matched to a gene: 3. Germline V CDR1 and CDR2: SEHNR, FQNEAQ (reference sequence). CDR3 sequence: CASSSSGTQETQYF. DNA of the CDR3: TGTGCCAGCAGCTCAAGCGGGACCCAAGAGACCCAGTACTTC. The full variable domain, rest sourced from reference TRBV7-9 and TRBJ2-5, is DTGVSQNPRHKITKRGQNVTFRCDPISEHNRLYWYRQTLGQGPEFLTYFQNEAQLEKSRLLSDRFSAERPKGSFSTLEIQRTEQGDSAMYLCASSSSGTQETQYFGPGTRLLVL.

The rearrangement joins TRBV18 to TRBJ2-7, with 8 bases identical to TRBD1. With V trimmed by 1 base and J by 5 bases, 10 bases remained unmatched. CDR1 KGHSH and CDR2 LQKENI come from the germline V gene. The CDR3 runs to 16 residues. In nucleotides, the CDR3 is TGTGCCAGCTCACCACTATCGTTCCCACAGGGGGACGAGCAGTACTTC. It encodes CASSPLSFPQGDEQYF.

The V and J genes are TRBV27 and TRBJ2-2, with D possibly TRBD1 on 5 matching bases. This CDR3 contains 15 residues. CDR1 and CDR2 from the germline V gene are MNHEY and SMNVEV (reference sequence). The ends were cut back, 2 bases at V and 1 base at J, with 8 bases in the middle. In nucleotides, the CDR3 is TGTGCCAGCAGTTTACAGGGAAGGAACACCGGGGAGCTGTTTTTT. This translates into CASSLQGRNTGELFF.

This clone has a handful of counts. This chain connects TRBV5-1 to TRBJ1-1; D is perhaps TRBD1 (5 bases). V lost 2 bases, J lost 2 bases, and 16 bases lay in between. Germline V gene data show CDR1 as SGHRS and CDR2 as YFSETQ. The CDR3 length is 16 residues. This chain's CDR3 is CASSLDRISPNTEAFF. CDR3 nucleotides: TGCGCCAGCAGCTTAGACAGAATTTCACCCAACACTGAAGCTTTCTTT.

The rearrangement uses TRBV10-3 and TRBJ1-5, with a tentative D call TRBD1 (6 bases). The CDR3 runs to 15 residues. Germline V CDR1 and CDR2: ENHRY, SYGVKD. The V and J ends lost 3 bases and 3 bases respectively, with 12 bases between them. CDR3: CAISDGRGTNQPQHF. The CDR3 DNA follows: TGTGCCATCAGTGACGGCAGGGGAACCAATCAGCCCCAGCATTTT.

This rearrangement joins TRBV30 to TRBJ1-1, with D possibly being TRBD1 (5 bases). Germline assignment: CDR1 GTSNPN and CDR2 SVGIG (reference sequence). V lost 2 bases and J 8 bases, leaving 12 bases between the germline ends. The CDR3 has 12 residues. For the CDR3, the DNA is TGTGCCTGGAGTCCGTCGACAGTCGAAGCTTTCTTT. Protein product: CAWSPSTVEAFF.

The rearrangement joins TRBV12-3 or TRBV12-4 to TRBJ1-2; D is undetermined. CDR3 length: 12 residues. V was cut by 3 bases and J by 2 bases, with 4 bases left in between. The CDR3 region is CASSFGNYGYTF. The CDR3 DNA follows: TGTGCCAGCAGTTTTGGCAACTATGGCTACACCTTC.

This chain links TRBV4-2 with TRBJ1-2; D unclear. Germline V gene sequence: CDR1 LGHNA, CDR2 YNFKEQ. CDR3 length: 15 residues. The ends were cut back, 3 bases at V and 6 bases at J, with 17 bases in the middle. CDR3 protein: CASSQEVTRTNGYTF. CDR3 coding DNA: TGTGCCAGCAGCCAGGAAGTAACTAGGACGAATGGCTACACCTTC.